The 10 T cell receptor beta chains below come from one sample, sequenced in a study of T cell responses to AZD1222 COVID-19 vaccine. The data were produced by immunoSEQ multiplex PCR, yet TCRdb's version contains in-frame clones alone and is incomplete. The sample has about 140,000 clones, 80% to 95% seen once. The sequenced sample was peripheral blood, obtained 28 days after the second AZD1222 dose. All receptors come from an adult who received the AZD1222 COVID-19 vaccine.

The chain recombines TRBV28 with TRBJ2-3; 15 bases align to TRBD2. The CDR3 sequence is 16 residues long. Germline V gene data show CDR1 as MDHEN and CDR2 as SYDVKM. The V and J ends lost 6 bases and 0 bases, in that order; junction bases with no gene match: 1. CDR3 coding DNA: TGTGCCAGCAGGGGGACTAGCGGGAGGAGCACAGATACGCAGTATTTT. It encodes CASRGTSGRSTDTQYF.

V is TRBV7-3 and J is TRBJ2-1; 10 bases are a match to TRBD2. The CDR3 is made up of 17 amino acids. V lost 4 bases and J lost 7; bases outside the gene matches: 13. Per germline, CDR1 SGHTA and CDR2 FQGTGA. Here the CDR3 reads CASSSGASGSLANEQFF. The DNA of the CDR3 is TGTGCCAGCAGCTCTGGGGCTAGCGGGAGTCTAGCGAATGAGCAGTTCTTC.

The genes are TRBV5-6 and TRBJ2-4; D possibly corresponds to TRBD1 (5 bases). The ends were cut back, 4 bases at V and 7 bases at J, with 9 bases in the middle. CDR3 size: 12 residues. Germline CDR1 reads SGHDT; CDR2 reads YYEEEE. For the CDR3, the DNA is TGTGCCAGCAGCCGTGACAGCAACATTCAGTACTTC. Its translation is CASSRDSNIQYF.

The chain recombines TRBV7-3 with TRBJ2-7, with D perhaps matching TRBD1 or TRBD2 (7 bases each). The CDR3 runs to 14 residues. The ends were cut back, 5 bases at V and 5 bases at J, with 16 bases in the middle. Germline V gene data show CDR1 as SGHTA and CDR2 as FQGTGA. Here the CDR3 reads CASSKQGREDEQYF. As DNA, the CDR3 is TGTGCCAGCAGCAAACAGGGGAGGGAGGACGAGCAGTACTTC.

This sequence joins TRBV5-1 and TRBJ2-3; 7 bases agree with TRBD2. Trimming at V came to 2 bases and at J to 3 bases, leaving 3 bases not matched to a gene. Germline CDR1 is SGHRS and CDR2 is YFSETQ. This CDR3 is 14 amino acids long. DNA of the CDR3: TGCGCCAGCAGCTTCGGACTAGTAACAGATACGCAGTATTTT. It specifies CASSFGLVTDTQYF.

The V and J genes are TRBV19 and TRBJ1-4; no definite D call. CDR3 length equals 11 residues. Germline loops: CDR1 LNHDA, CDR2 SQIVND (reference sequence). Trimming stripped 4 bases from V and 8 bases from J, with 5 bases between. Here the CDR3 reads CASSKREKLFF. The CDR3 DNA reads TGTGCCAGTAGTAAACGGGAAAAACTGTTTTTT.

The CDR3 nucleotides read TGTGCCAGTGCTACTAGCGGGAGTTACGAGCAGTACTTC. This gives the protein CASATSGSYEQYF. V gene TRBV27 combines with J gene TRBJ2-7; 11 bases map to TRBD2. The V segment lost 9 bases and the J segment 4 bases; nucleotides outside the gene matches: 5. This CDR3 has 13 residues. CDR1 and CDR2 from the germline V gene are MNHEY and SMNVEV (reference sequence).

The chain uses TRBV4-3 and TRBJ2-1; D remains ambiguous. CDR1 and CDR2 from the germline V gene are LGHNA and YSLEER. Deletions cut 4 bases from V and 3 bases from J, with 13 bases between. The CDR3 has 15 amino acids. CDR3 amino acids: CASSRQVLGYNEQFF. In nucleotides, the CDR3 is TGCGCCAGCAGCCGCCAAGTCCTGGGCTACAATGAGCAGTTCTTC.

The chain recombines TRBV27 with TRBJ1-1; D remains ambiguous. Trimming took 3 bases from V and 2 from J, leaving 10 bases between them. The CDR3 is made up of 14 amino acids. Germline V gene sequence: CDR1 MNHEY, CDR2 SMNVEV (reference sequence). The CDR3 loop is CASSLEGRNTEAFF. CDR3 nucleotide sequence: TGTGCCAGCAGTTTGGAAGGACGAAACACTGAAGCTTTCTTT.

V usage is TRBV29-1 and J usage is TRBJ2-7; weak D call: TRBD2 (5 bases). The CDR3 has 14 residues. V lost 6 bases and J 3 bases, leaving 18 bases between the germline ends. Per the germline V gene, CDR1 is SQVTM and CDR2 is ANQGSEA. The CDR3 loop is CSVADGEWGYEQYF. CDR3 coding DNA: TGCAGCGTCGCCGACGGGGAGTGGGGCTACGAGCAGTACTTC.